Described below is a single TCR beta chain sequence and its context. Sequencing was performed with immunoSEQ multiplex PCR; in TCRdb, only in-frame clones are kept and a portion is missing. The sample holds more than 120,000 clones, approximately 87% seen once. These data belong to a study of blood T cell repertoires in COVID-19. From germline, CDR1 is SGHDT and CDR2 YYEEEE. This CDR3 region has 16 residues. V lost 6 bases, J lost 5 bases, and 21 bases lay in between. Sequencing was carried out using peripheral blood. The clonotype comes from a woman aged 45 to 65 with active or convalescent COVID-19. The chain is built from TRBV5-6 and TRBJ2-1, with D tentatively TRBD1 (6 bases). This CDR3 reads CASNLAGQTYDNEQFF. CDR3 DNA: TGTGCCAGCAATCTAGCAGGACAGACATACGACAATGAGCAGTTCTTC.